The TCR beta chain under discussion was sequenced for a study of shared clonotypes between healthy human individuals. Donors were healthy HIV-negative adults without recent acute infections or vaccinations. Assay used: immunoSEQ multiplex PCR; TCRdb lists only in-frame clones, some missing. The data contain approximately 1,000,000 clones, more than 75% of them singletons. This CDR3 is built from 12 residues. CDR1 is MGHRA and CDR2 is YSYEKL in the germline V gene. With 7 bases removed from V and 8 bases from J, the gap between germline ends came to 14 bases. This receptor was obtained from a young man in good health. Some clones in this sample may be carry-over from other donors' samples. The rearrangement links TRBV4-1 to TRBJ1-2; D unclear. Sequenced sample: memory CD4+ T cells from PBMCs. Documented subset: CD45RA-negative fraction. DNA for the CDR3: TGCGCCAGCAAGGGCAGGAGTGACGGCTACACCTTC. Its translation is CASKGRSDGYTF.